This entry describes one T cell receptor (beta chain). Germline CDR1 is SNHLY and CDR2 is FYNNEI. J gave up 6 bases and V 7 bases, and 3 bases lay outside the gene matches. This CDR3 contains 15 residues. This specimen belongs to a study of blood T cell repertoires in COVID-19. Study information: Samples taken during acute and convalescent COVID-19 were collected in the United States, Italy and Spain. PBMCs, B-cell-depleted T cells, or T cells were the source of the cDNA or gDNA that made up the material.

Per the original data handling: Estimation of nucleated cell counts was performed using reference gene primer amplification. Libraries were prepared by immunoSEQ multiplex PCR; TCRdb keeps only in-frame clonotypes and omits some of them. That table furnishes V, J and clone size, whereas the DNA furnished D and trimming. The sample records roughly 63,000 clones, approximately 90% being singletons. The V call is TRBV2, the J call TRBJ2-2, with TRBD2 matching over 15 bases. Sequenced sample: peripheral blood. The receptor's source is a man between 50 and 59 years old with acute or convalescent COVID-19. CDR3 amino acids: CASKRTSGRAGELFF. The CDR3 DNA reads TGTGCCAGCAAGCGGACTAGCGGGAGGGCCGGGGAGCTGTTTTTT.